This T cell receptor (beta chain) was sequenced for a study of type 1 regulatory T cells (dated by TCRdb to the early 2020s). General notes on the study: The study characterized an in vitro protocol that generated a Tr1-enriched, alloantigen-specific CD4 T cell product named T-allo10. T-allo10 was being tested clinically in patients with hematological malignancies who were undergoing allogeneic hematopoietic stem cell transplantation.

Instrument on record: Illumina MiSeq. TCRdb passed the public sequencing reads through fastp at Q25 and MiXCR, retaining productive beta sequences. Here each entry gathers all rows of one CDR3 protein and keeps the most common genes and DNA. The sample table contains fewer than 70,000 distinct CDR3 sequences; only one count was recorded for around 60% of them. Jointly, the top ten make up 7% to 9.5% of the sample. Specificity for host alloantigens, anergy, and the capacity for alloantigen-specific suppression were described as properties of donor-derived T-allo10 cells. With respect to this clonotype: Its antigen target is currently unknown. Per-base quality was not reported, and no clone a single base away is much larger than it.

The receptor comes from a human donor in good health. Sequencing was done on a sample of cultured T cells, either the whole culture or a sorted T cell fraction (not recorded which). The cell subset or site label of this sample denotes: Tr1-enriched cell product generated in vitro against host alloantigens.

The sequenced DNA: TGTGCCAGCAGACGACAGGCCGGCACTGAAGCTTTCTTT. It translates to CASRRQAGTEAFF. Recombination connected TRBV3-1 to TRBJ1-1; a tentative D match to TRBD1 spans 6 bases. Cut back by 6 bases and 4 bases, the V and J ends lie 12 bases apart. The germline V gene (reference sequence) yields LGHDT for CDR1 and YNNKEL for CDR2. The CDR3 contains 13 residues, cysteine and phenylalanine counted. The retained sequence is limited to the CDR3, 39 bases, with the frame set at the first base.